This passage covers 3 T cell receptor beta chains from one sample sequenced in a study of T-cell reconstitution after alpha-beta-depleted transplantation in children. Library preparation (for TCRbeta) was performed with unique molecular identifiers. TCRdb redid the calling of the PCR reads with MiXCR, one entry per CDR3 protein. Of about 50,000 distinct CDR3 sequences in the sample, around 5.9% were seen once. The material was PBMCs, mostly from graft donor cells, obtained 60 days after TCRalphabeta/CD19-depleted stem cell transplant. The origin of the receptors is a female patient between 2 and 15 years old who had a stem cell transplant for aplastic anemia, so the T cells may come from the graft donor.

V gene TRBV3-1 combines with J gene TRBJ2-3; D is ambiguous. Germline lookup yields CDR1 LGHDT and CDR2 YNNKEL (reference sequence). Trimming took 0 bases from V and 1 from J, leaving 11 bases between them. CDR3 size: 16 residues. CDR3: CASSQDLVLRTDTQYF. The CDR3, as DNA: TGTGCCAGCAGCCAAGATCTGGTACTCCGCACAGATACGCAGTATTTT.

This clonotype was picked up many times. The rearrangement links TRBV4-1 to TRBJ2-2, with 7 bases that match TRBD1. This CDR3 comprises 15 residues. The J segment lost 2 bases and the V segment lost 10 bases, leaving 10 bases of the junction unmatched. Germline V gives CDR1 MGHRA, CDR2 YSYEKL. DNA of the CDR3: TGCGCCACTAGACCGAGAGGGGGCAACACCGGGGAGCTGTTTTTT. It specifies CATRPRGGNTGELFF.

V is TRBV12-3 or TRBV12-4 and J is TRBJ1-5; 7 nucleotides align to TRBD1. V gave up 2 bases and J gave up 2 bases; unmatched junction bases: 6. This CDR3 contains 16 residues. The DNA for the CDR3 is TGTGCCAGCAGTTTAACTGGGACAGAGCGCAATCAGCCCCAGCATTTT. It codes for CASSLTGTERNQPQHF.